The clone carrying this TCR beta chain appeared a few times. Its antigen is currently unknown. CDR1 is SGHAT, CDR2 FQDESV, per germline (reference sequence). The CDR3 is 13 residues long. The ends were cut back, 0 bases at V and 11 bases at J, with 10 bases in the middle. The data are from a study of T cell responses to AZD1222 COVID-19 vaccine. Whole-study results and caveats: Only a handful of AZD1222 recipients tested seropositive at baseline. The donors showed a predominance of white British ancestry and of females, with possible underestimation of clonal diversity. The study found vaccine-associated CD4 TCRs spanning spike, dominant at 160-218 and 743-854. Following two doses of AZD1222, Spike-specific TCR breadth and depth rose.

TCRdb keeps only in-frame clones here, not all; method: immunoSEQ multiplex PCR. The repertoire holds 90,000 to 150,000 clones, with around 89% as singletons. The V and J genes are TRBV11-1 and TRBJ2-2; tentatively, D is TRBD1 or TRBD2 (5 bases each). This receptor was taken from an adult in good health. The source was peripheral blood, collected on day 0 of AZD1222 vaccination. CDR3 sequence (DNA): TGTGCCAGCAGCTTAGCCCAGGGACCCGAGCTGTTTTTT. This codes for CASSLAQGPELFF.